This T cell receptor beta chain was found in a study of blood T cells in healthy people across ages. Study-level information: Capture by template switching was about one barcoded beta molecule per two T cells. General study points: Naive CD4+ cells and diversity were both higher in long-lived donors than in aged donors.

Together with a sample-barcoded 5' primer, a J-beta primer mix was included in a second PCR lasting roughly 6 to 12 cycles. TCRdb processed the 5' RACE reads anew with MiXCR; each CDR3 protein has one entry. The sample carries approximately 690,000 distinct CDR3 sequences, less than 45% recorded once. This CDR3 comprises 16 residues. CDR1 and CDR2 from the germline V gene are SQVTM and ANQGSEA. V shed 2 bases, J shed 4 bases, and the junction held 11 bases outside the gene matches. A few counts support this clonotype. The antigen is unknown. A much larger clone lies a single base off, so this may be a read error.

Sequences were obtained from blood. This clonotype was sampled from an elderly man in good health. This rearrangement joins TRBV29-1 to TRBJ1-2; 9 bases are a match to TRBD1. CDR3 loop: CSVEIPADRGVYGYTF. The CDR3 DNA reads TGCAGCGTTGAAATCCCCGCGGACAGGGGAGTCTATGGCTACACCTTC.